This note documents a single T cell receptor (beta chain) sequence. This specimen belongs to a study of resident and recirculating memory T cells in vitiligo. Using immunoSEQ multiplex PCR, the repertoire was profiled, and TCRdb retains in-frame clones only, with some absent. The table has about 42,000 clones, roughly 91% seen once. Trimming took 3 bases from V and 5 from J, leaving 10 bases between them. Germline-derived CDR1 and CDR2 are SGHTA and FQGTGA. The length of the CDR3 is 13 residues. The sequence came from a male donor with vitiligo. The specimen was blood. The chain links TRBV7-3 to TRBJ2-5, with D maybe TRBD1 (6 bases). The CDR3 DNA is TGTGCCAGCAGCTTTACAGGGATGGAGACCCAGTACTTC. Its protein product is CASSFTGMETQYF.